The rows below give T cell receptor beta chains drawn from one sample of a study of early T cells in non-severe SARS-CoV-2 infection. TCRdb reanalysed the 5' RACE reads using MiXCR and keeps one entry per CDR3 protein. The profile shows roughly 26,000 distinct CDR3 sequences, 4% to 4.5% of them singletons. The sample comprised whole blood. These receptors all stem from an adult who was a healthcare worker with PCR-confirmed SARS-CoV-2 infection or an uninfected control (not recorded which). The CDR3 runs from the conserved cysteine through the conserved F or W. The order of the fields is J gene, V gene, CDR3 length, CDR3 protein.

TRBJ1-3 | TRBV20-1 | 15 | CSAPREDGSGNTIYF
TRBJ2-2 | TRBV30 | 16 | CAWSVYRTGRAGELFF
TRBJ2-5 | TRBV5-4 | 13 | CASSLETQETQYF
TRBJ2-1 | TRBV7-3 | 14 | CASSLSGTYNEQFF
TRBJ2-7 | TRBV21-1 | 16 | CASSKGGDRLRYEQYF
TRBJ1-6 | TRBV5-1 | 15 | CASSLGDRATSPLHF
TRBJ1-2 | TRBV19 | 13 | CASSIEGGLGYTF
TRBJ2-3 | TRBV10-3 | 21 | CAISELRTSGRTTMATDTQYF
TRBJ1-5 | TRBV28 | 15 | CASSSGGGSNQPQHF
TRBJ1-2 | TRBV3-1 | 17 | CASSQDFGTGSNYGYTF
TRBJ2-7 | TRBV10-3 | 17 | CAISETPDRATAYEQYF
TRBJ2-1 | TRBV7-9 | 14 | CASSLAGWGNEQFF
TRBJ1-3 | TRBV18 | 16 | CASSHGQGPSGNTIYF
TRBJ1-5 | TRBV27 | 14 | CASSFAQGNQPQHF
TRBJ1-4 | TRBV2 | 15 | CASSLRGWSGEKLFF
TRBJ2-6 | TRBV9 | 18 | CASSPGPSADSGANVLTF
TRBJ2-1 | TRBV20-1 | 14 | CSAEPRGHYNEQFF
TRBJ1-1 | TRBV7-3 | 13 | CASSLTSATEAFF
TRBJ2-7 | TRBV3-1 | 16 | CASSPPGTGASYEQYF
TRBJ2-7 | TRBV18 | 14 | CASSPSGRSYEQYF
TRBJ2-1 | TRBV10-3 | 15 | CAISVVSGSSNEQFF
TRBJ2-7 | TRBV6-6 | 13 | CASSQARGREQYF
TRBJ2-1 | TRBV18 | 13 | CASSGTSGNEQFF
TRBJ2-1 | TRBV20-1 | 12 | CSELAGRNEQFF